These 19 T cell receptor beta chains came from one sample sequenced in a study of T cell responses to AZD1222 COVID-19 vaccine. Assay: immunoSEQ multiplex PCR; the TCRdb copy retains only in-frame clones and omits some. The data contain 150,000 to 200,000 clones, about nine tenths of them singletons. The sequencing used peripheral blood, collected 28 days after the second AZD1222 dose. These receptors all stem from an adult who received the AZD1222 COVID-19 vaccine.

DNA of the CDR3: TGTGCCACAACGTGGGGGACAGATAATTCACCCCTCCACTTT. Protein: CATTWGTDNSPLHF. The rearrangement uses TRBV10-3 and TRBJ1-6; 7 positions match TRBD1. Germline trimming cut 10 bases from V and 5 bases from J; bases unmatched to any gene: 8. The CDR3 extends over 14 amino acids. The germline gives CDR1 ENHRY, CDR2 SYGVKD.

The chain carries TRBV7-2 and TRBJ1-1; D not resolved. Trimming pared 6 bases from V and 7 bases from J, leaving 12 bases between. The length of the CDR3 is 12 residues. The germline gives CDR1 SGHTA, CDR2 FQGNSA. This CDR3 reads CASSLRVIEAFF. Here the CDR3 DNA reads TGTGCCAGCAGTCTAAGGGTTATTGAAGCTTTCTTT.

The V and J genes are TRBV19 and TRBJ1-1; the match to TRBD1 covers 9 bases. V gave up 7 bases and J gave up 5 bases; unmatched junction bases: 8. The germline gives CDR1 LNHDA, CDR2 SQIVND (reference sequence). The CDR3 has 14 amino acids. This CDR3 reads CASTHMGQGTEAFF. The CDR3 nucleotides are TGTGCCAGTACTCATATGGGACAGGGAACTGAAGCTTTCTTT.

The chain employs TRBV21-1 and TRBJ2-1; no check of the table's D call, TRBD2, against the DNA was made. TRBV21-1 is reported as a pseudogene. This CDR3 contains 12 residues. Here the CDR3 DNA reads TGTGCCAGCAGCATGAGGGCCAATGAGCAGTTCTTC. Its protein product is CASSMRANEQFF.

CDR3 in amino acids: CASSFQAGNTIYF. For the CDR3, the DNA is TGTGCCAGCAGTTTTCAGGCAGGAAACACCATATATTTT. V is TRBV12-3 or TRBV12-4 and J is TRBJ1-3; no reliable D call. V was trimmed by 3 bases and J by 4 bases, leaving 7 bases between them. The CDR3 totals 13 residues.

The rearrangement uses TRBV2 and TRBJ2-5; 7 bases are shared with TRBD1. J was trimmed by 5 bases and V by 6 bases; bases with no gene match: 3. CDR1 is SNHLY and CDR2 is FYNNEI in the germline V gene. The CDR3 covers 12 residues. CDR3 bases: TGTGCCAGCAGGGGACAGTTGGAGACCCAGTACTTC. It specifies CASRGQLETQYF.

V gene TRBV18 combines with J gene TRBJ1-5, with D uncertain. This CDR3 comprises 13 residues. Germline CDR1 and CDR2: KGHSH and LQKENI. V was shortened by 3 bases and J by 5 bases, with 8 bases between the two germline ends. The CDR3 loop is CASSPDPDQPQHF. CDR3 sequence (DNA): TGTGCCAGCTCACCGGACCCCGATCAGCCCCAGCATTTT.

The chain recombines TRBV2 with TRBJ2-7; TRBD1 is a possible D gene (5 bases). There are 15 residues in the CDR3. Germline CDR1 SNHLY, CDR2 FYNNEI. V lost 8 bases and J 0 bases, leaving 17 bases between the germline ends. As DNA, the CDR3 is TGTGCCAGCGTTAGTGCGCGCAGGGTCTCCTACGAGCAGTACTTC. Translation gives CASVSARRVSYEQYF.

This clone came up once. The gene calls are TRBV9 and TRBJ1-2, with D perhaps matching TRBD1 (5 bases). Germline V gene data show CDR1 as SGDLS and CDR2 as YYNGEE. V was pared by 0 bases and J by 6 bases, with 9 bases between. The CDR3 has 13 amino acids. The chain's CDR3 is CASSVDQGDGYTF. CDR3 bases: TGTGCCAGCAGCGTAGACCAGGGTGATGGCTACACCTTC.

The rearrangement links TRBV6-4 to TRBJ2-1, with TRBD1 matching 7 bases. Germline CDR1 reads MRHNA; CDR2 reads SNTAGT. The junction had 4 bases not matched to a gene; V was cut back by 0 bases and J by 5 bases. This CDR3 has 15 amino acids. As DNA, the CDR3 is TGTGCCAGCAGTGACTCAGGGGGCCCGAACAATGAGCAGTTCTTC. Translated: CASSDSGGPNNEQFF.

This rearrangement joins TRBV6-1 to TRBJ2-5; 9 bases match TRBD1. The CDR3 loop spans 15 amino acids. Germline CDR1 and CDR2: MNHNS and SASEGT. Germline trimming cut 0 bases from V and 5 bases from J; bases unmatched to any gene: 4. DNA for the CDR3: TGTGCCAGCAGTGAAGCTACAGGGGGCCCTGAGACCCAGTACTTC. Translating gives CASSEATGGPETQYF.

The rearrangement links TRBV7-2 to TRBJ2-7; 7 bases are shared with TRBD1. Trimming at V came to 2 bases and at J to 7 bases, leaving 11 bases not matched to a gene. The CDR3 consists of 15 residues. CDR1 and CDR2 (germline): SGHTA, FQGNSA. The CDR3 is CASSLTGTASGEQYF. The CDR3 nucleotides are TGTGCCAGCAGCTTAACCGGGACAGCGTCGGGGGAGCAGTACTTC.

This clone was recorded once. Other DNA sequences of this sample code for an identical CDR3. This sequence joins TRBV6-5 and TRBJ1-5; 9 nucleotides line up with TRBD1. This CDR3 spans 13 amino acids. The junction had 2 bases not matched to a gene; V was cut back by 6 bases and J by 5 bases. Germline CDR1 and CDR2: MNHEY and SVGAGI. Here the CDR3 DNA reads TGTGCCAGCAGCAGACAGGGGGATCAGCCCCAGCATTTT. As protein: CASSRQGDQPQHF.

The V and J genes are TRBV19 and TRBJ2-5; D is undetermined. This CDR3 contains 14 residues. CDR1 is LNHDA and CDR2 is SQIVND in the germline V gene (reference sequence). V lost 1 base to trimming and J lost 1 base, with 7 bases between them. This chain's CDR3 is CASSIGVSQETQYF. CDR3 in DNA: TGTGCCAGTAGTATAGGCGTGTCCCAAGAGACCCAGTACTTC.

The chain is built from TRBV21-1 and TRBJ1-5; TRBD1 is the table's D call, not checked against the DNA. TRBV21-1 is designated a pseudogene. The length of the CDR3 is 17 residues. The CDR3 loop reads CASSSTPGQESNQPQHF. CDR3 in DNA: TGTGCCAGCAGCAGCACCCCCGGACAAGAGAGCAATCAGCCCCAGCATTTT.

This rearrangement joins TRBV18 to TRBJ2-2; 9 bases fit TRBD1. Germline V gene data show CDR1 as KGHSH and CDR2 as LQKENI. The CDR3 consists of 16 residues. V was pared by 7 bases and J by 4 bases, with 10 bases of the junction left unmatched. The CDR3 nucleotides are TGTGCCAGCTGCATCCGGACAGGGGATGGCACCGGGGAGCTGTTTTTT. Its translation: CASCIRTGDGTGELFF.

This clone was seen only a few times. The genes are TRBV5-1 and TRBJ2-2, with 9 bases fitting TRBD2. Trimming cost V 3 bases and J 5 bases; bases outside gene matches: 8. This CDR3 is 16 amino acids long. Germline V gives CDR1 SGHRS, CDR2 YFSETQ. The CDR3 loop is CASSWGTSQGTGELFF. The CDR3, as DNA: TGCGCCAGCAGCTGGGGGACTAGCCAGGGGACCGGGGAGCTGTTTTTT.

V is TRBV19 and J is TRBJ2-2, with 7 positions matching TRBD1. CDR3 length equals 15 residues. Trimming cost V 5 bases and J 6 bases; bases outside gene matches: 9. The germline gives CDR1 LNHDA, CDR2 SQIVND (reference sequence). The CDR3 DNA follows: TGTGCCAGTAGTGAACAGGGGCCGTTATCCGGGGAGCTGTTTTTT. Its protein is CASSEQGPLSGELFF. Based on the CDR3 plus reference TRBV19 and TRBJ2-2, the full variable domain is DGGITQSPKYLFRKEGQNVTLSCEQNLNHDAMYWYRQDPGQGLRLIYYSQIVNDFQKGDIAEGYSVSREKKESFPLTVTSAQKNPTAFYLCASSEQGPLSGELFFGEGSRLTVL.

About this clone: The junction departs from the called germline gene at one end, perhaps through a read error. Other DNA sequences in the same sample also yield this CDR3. The CDR3 DNA is TGTGCTAGCAGTGTCGCGGGAGGGCTTGGCGAGCAGTACTTC. Encoded protein: CASSVAGGLGEQYF. V is TRBV14 and J is TRBJ2-7, with 9 bases aligning to TRBD2. The CDR3 is 14 amino acids. The germline V gene encodes CDR1 SGHDN and CDR2 FVKESK. Complete variable domain (other parts from reference TRBV14 and TRBJ2-7): EAGVTQFPSHSVIEKGQTVTLRCDPISGHDNLYWYRRVMGKEIKFLLHFVKESKQDESGMPNNRFLAERTGGTYSTLKVQPAELEDSGVYFCASSVAGGLGEQYFGPGTRLTVT.